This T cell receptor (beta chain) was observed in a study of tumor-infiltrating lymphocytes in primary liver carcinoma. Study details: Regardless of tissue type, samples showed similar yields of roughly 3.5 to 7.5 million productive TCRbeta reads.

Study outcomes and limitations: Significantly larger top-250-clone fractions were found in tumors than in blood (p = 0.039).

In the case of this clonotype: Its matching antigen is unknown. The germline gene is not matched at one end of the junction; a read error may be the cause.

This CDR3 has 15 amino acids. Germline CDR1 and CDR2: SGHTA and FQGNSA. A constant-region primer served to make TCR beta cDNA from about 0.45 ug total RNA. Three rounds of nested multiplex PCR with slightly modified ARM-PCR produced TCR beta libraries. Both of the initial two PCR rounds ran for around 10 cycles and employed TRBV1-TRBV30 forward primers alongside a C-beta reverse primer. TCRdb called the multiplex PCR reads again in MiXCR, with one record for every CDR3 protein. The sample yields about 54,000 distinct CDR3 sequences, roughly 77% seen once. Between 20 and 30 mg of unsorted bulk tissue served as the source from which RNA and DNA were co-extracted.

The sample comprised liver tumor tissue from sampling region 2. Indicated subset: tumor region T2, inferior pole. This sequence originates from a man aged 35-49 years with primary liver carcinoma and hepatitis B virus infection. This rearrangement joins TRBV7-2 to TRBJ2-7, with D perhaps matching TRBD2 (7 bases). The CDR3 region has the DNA TGTACCGGCAGGCGGGAGCGGGACAACTTCTACGAGCAGTACTTC. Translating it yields CTGRRERDNFYEQYF. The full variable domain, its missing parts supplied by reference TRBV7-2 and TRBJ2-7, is GAGVSQSPSNKVTEKGKDVELRCDPISGHTALYWYRQSLGQGLEFLIYFQGNSAPDKSGLPSDRFSAERTGGSVSTLTIQRTQQEDSAVYLCTGRRERDNFYEQYFGPGTRLTVT.